This T cell receptor beta chain was captured in a study of blood T cell repertoires in COVID-19. Method: immunoSEQ multiplex PCR; TCRdb's copy keeps in-frame clones and lacks some. The table lists about 480,000 clones, approximately 88% of them singletons, with over 9.5% in the top ten. Sequencing was performed on peripheral blood. The clonotype originates from a woman in her 50s with COVID-19, enrolled during active disease.

In nucleotides, the CDR3 is TGCGCCAGCAGCTTGGGACTCCCGGGCGGGGAGCTGTTTTTT. Amino acid sequence: CASSLGLPGGELFF. The chain joins TRBV5-1 to TRBJ2-2, with D unclear. CDR3 length: 14 residues. CDR1 is SGHRS and CDR2 is YFSETQ in the germline V gene. With 0 bases removed from V and 7 bases from J, the gap between germline ends came to 10 bases.